This entry features one T cell receptor (beta chain) sequence. The data belong to a study of blood T cell repertoires in COVID-19. Whole-study context: T cells, B-cell-depleted T cells, or PBMCs supplied cDNA or gDNA.

Generated by immunoSEQ multiplex PCR, the TCRdb table keeps only in-frame clones and is missing some. The sample records about 250,000 clones, roughly 91% being singletons. V gave up 2 bases and J gave up 0 bases, with 16 bases separating them. Germline values: CDR1 SGHAT, CDR2 FQNNGV. The CDR3 totals 17 residues. Residents of about two dozen US areas, aged roughly 18 to 89 years, made up the participants. The sequencing input was PBMCs or T cells enriched from blood (not recorded which). The receptor's source is a man between 35 and 55 years old who had recovered from COVID-19. V and J are TRBV11-2 and TRBJ1-1; a weak D match, TRBD1 (5 bases). CDR3 DNA: TGTGCCAGCAGCTTACGCTTCCAGGGCAGCATGAACACTGAAGCTTTCTTT. Translation gives CASSLRFQGSMNTEAFF.